Each of the 27 T cell receptor beta chains below was sequenced from the same sample in a study of T cells in Graves' hyperthyroidism and ophthalmopathy. The source material, RNA transcripts, was used to amplify TCR beta CDR3 regions. Initially, a first-round RT-PCR of the TCR CDR3 employed the HTBI primer set. One entry per CDR3 protein results from TCRdb running MiXCR on the multiplex PCR reads. This sample has some 510,000 distinct CDR3 sequences; under 60% occur once, and the top ten carry 6.5% to 9%. The sample taken for sequencing was peripheral blood or thyroid tissue (not recorded which). The origin of the receptors is a woman aged 18-35 years with Graves' hyperthyroidism.

The genes are TRBV7-9 and TRBJ1-1; D remains unclear. Trimming pared 7 bases from V and 4 bases from J, leaving 7 bases between. The CDR3 has 11 amino acids. Germline values: CDR1 SEHNR, CDR2 FQNEAQ (reference sequence). The chain's CDR3 is CASKVGTEAFF. CDR3 nucleotides: TGTGCCAGCAAGGTCGGCACTGAAGCTTTCTTT.

In its sample, this clonotype was seen many times. This sequence joins TRBV7-8 and TRBJ1-5; possibly TRBD1 for D (5 bases). V was pared by 5 bases and J by 3 bases, with 14 bases between. Germline V gene sequence: CDR1 SGHVS, CDR2 FQNEAQ. CDR3 size: 15 residues. The CDR3 DNA reads TGTGCCAGCAGCACGAGGCCAGGGTCCAATCAGCCCCAGCATTTT. It specifies CASSTRPGSNQPQHF. Drawing the rest from reference TRBV7-8 and TRBJ1-5, the complete variable domain is GAGVSQSPRYKVAKRGQDVALRCDPISGHVSLFWYQQALGQGPEFLTYFQNEAQLDKSGLPSDRFFAERPEGSVSTLKIQRTQQEDSAVYLCASSTRPGSNQPQHFGDGTRLSIL.

At least ten counts were recorded for this clonotype. The CDR3 DNA sequence: TGCAGCGCAGTTGGGAACACTGAAGCTTTCTTT. Amino acids: CSAVGNTEAFF. V usage is TRBV29-1 and J usage is TRBJ1-1; D unclear. The V end was cut by 7 bases, the J end by 1 base, with 7 bases between. CDR1 and CDR2 from the germline V gene are SQVTM and ANQGSEA. There are 11 residues in the CDR3. Full variable domain (rest looked up from reference TRBV29-1 and TRBJ1-1): SAVISQKPSRDICQRGTSLTIQCQVDSQVTMMFWYRQQPGQSLTLIATANQGSEATYESGFVIDKFPISRPNLTFSTLTVSNMSPEDSSIYLCSAVGNTEAFFGQGTRLTVV.

In regard to this clonotype: A much larger clone differs by one base, so this may be a read error. The chain recombines TRBV7-2 with TRBJ2-2; 8 bases are a match to TRBD1. The CDR3 has 14 amino acids. Per the germline V gene, CDR1 is SGHTA and CDR2 is FQGNSA. The CDR3 nucleotides are TGTGCCGGCAGGGCGACAGGGGTCGCCGGGGAGCTGTTTTTT. It codes for CAGRATGVAGELFF. The whole variable domain, remainder taken from reference TRBV7-2 and TRBJ2-2, is GAGVSQSPSNKVTEKGKDVELRCDPISGHTALYWYRQSLGQGLEFLIYFQGNSAPDKSGLPSDRFSAERTGGSVSTLTIQRTQQEDSAVYLCAGRATGVAGELFFGEGSRLTVL.

In regard to this clonotype: A junction end diverges from the germline sequence, so it may reflect a read error. The chain recombines TRBV6-5 with TRBJ2-7; the match to TRBD2 covers 9 bases. CDR1 is MNHEY and CDR2 is SVGAGI in the germline V gene. The CDR3 totals 15 residues. CDR3 amino acids: CAISYLGGRAREQYF. The CDR3 nucleotides are TGTGCCATCAGTTACCTAGGCGGGAGGGCGAGGGAGCAGTACTTC.

Points on this clonotype: This may be a read error: a much more frequent sequence differs by one nucleotide. V usage is TRBV7-6 and J usage is TRBJ1-5; the D is unclear. V lost 1 base, J lost 9 bases, and 16 bases lay in between. CDR3 length: 15 amino acids. Per the germline V gene, CDR1 is SGHVS and CDR2 is FNYEAQ. The CDR3 protein is CASSLGQVVAGPQHF. CDR3 bases: TGTGCCAGCAGCTTAGGGCAAGTAGTAGCTGGGCCCCAGCATTTT. The whole variable domain, filled in from reference TRBV7-6 and TRBJ1-5, reads GAGVSQSPRYKVTKRGQDVALRCDPISGHVSLYWYRQALGQGPEFLTYFNYEAQQDKSGLPNDRFSAERPEGSISTLTIQRTEQRDSAMYRCASSLGQVVAGPQHFGDGTRLSIL.

This clonotype appeared once. The chain couples TRBV15 to TRBJ1-2, with TRBD1 as a possible D gene (5 bases). CDR1 LNHNV and CDR2 YYDKDF come from the germline V gene (reference sequence). The CDR3 has 14 residues. Trimming removed 1 base at V and 3 bases at J, with 9 bases between. The CDR3 loop reads CATSRVGEDYGYTF. In DNA, the CDR3 is TGTGCCACCAGCAGAGTGGGGGAGGACTATGGCTACACCTTC.

This clonotype was seen a handful of times. V and J are TRBV2 and TRBJ1-6; D is undetermined. The V gene's germline CDR1 is SNHLY and CDR2 FYNNEI. Trimming shortened V by 5 bases and J by 8 bases, and 7 bases separated the two germline ends. CDR3 size: 12 residues. The CDR3 DNA follows: TGTGCCAGCAGTTTAGGATATTCACCCCTCCACTTT. Translation: CASSLGYSPLHF.

The rearrangement joins TRBV2 to TRBJ1-2; TRBD1 aligns across 9 bases. J was trimmed by 8 bases and V by 7 bases; bases with no gene match: 8. Germline CDR1 and CDR2: SNHLY and FYNNEI. The CDR3 spans 13 residues. The CDR3 reads CASKRDRAVGYTF. Here the CDR3 DNA reads TGTGCCAGCAAACGGGACAGGGCGGTCGGCTACACCTTC.

The genes are TRBV20-1 and TRBJ2-7; D call uncertain. The V gene's germline CDR1 is DFQATT and CDR2 SNEGSKA (reference sequence). The V gene lost 6 bases and the J gene lost 0 bases, with 18 bases spanning the gap. This CDR3 has 15 residues. CDR3 sequence (DNA): TGCAGTGCGAGTTTTACTTCTTTAACCTCCTACGAGCAGTACTTC. Protein sequence: CSASFTSLTSYEQYF.

The chain is built from TRBV6-6 and TRBJ2-7; no clear D gene. CDR1 is MNHNY, CDR2 SVGAGI, per germline (reference sequence). The V gene lost 2 bases and the J gene lost 7 bases, with 6 bases spanning the gap. The CDR3 has 11 amino acids. The CDR3 loop is CASSYALEQYF. Written as DNA, the CDR3 is TGTGCCAGCAGTTACGCTTTGGAGCAGTACTTC.

The CDR3 DNA follows: TGTGCCGCCCCCGGGACTACCCATGTCGAGCAGTACTTC. Protein: CAAPGTTHVEQYF. The chain uses TRBV10-3 and TRBJ2-7, with TRBD2 matching over 7 bases. Losses at the gene ends were 11 bases for V and 6 bases for J; bases not matched to a gene: 13. CDR1 is ENHRY, CDR2 SYGVKD, per germline. The CDR3 sequence is 13 residues long.

For this clonotype: This may be a read error: a much more frequent sequence differs by one nucleotide. The chain joins TRBV14 to TRBJ1-4, with D possibly TRBD1 on 6 matching bases. The CDR3 length is 14 residues. Germline V gene sequence: CDR1 SGHDN, CDR2 FVKESK. The CDR3 region has the DNA TGTGCCAGCAGCCAAGGACAGGCTGGGGAAAAACTGATTTTT. It translates to CASSQGQAGEKLIF. Based on the CDR3 plus reference TRBV14 and TRBJ1-4, the full variable domain is EAGVTQFPSHSVIEKGQTVTLRCDPISGHDNLYWYRRVMGKEIKFLLHFVKESKQDESGMPNNRFLAERTGGTYSTLKVQPAELEDSGVYFCASSQGQAGEKLIFGSGTQLSVL.

The chain combines TRBV2 with TRBJ1-3; the D is unclear. V dropped 0 bases and J dropped 14 bases, with 17 bases sitting between them. Germline V lookup: CDR1 SNHLY, CDR2 FYNNEI. This CDR3 has 14 amino acids. Here the CDR3 reads CASSEALLGPRVYF. CDR3 sequence (DNA): TGTGCCAGCAGTGAAGCGCTTCTAGGGCCCCGGGTATATTTT.

V gene TRBV29-1 combines with J gene TRBJ1-2, with a weak D call TRBD1 (5 bases). V was trimmed by 4 bases and J by 4 bases, leaving 16 bases between them. The V gene's germline CDR1 is SQVTM and CDR2 ANQGSEA. The length of the CDR3 is 14 residues. The chain's CDR3 is CSVVFGGTGYGYTF. The DNA for the CDR3 is TGCAGCGTTGTTTTCGGGGGAACTGGCTATGGCTACACCTTC.

This clonotype was seen repeatedly, ten times or more. V usage is TRBV29-1 and J usage is TRBJ1-5; possible D gene TRBD1, 5 bases. The V gene's germline CDR1 is SQVTM and CDR2 ANQGSEA. The CDR3 loop spans 11 amino acids. V gave up 4 bases and J gave up 7 bases, with 8 bases separating them. In DNA, the CDR3 is TGCAGCGTTGGGGGGGGGCAGCCCCAGCATTTT. This translates into CSVGGGQPQHF.

In this sample, this clonotype turned up a few times. This chain uses TRBV2 with TRBJ2-7; TRBD2 matches at 14 bases. The CDR3 spans 14 residues. Germline V gene lookup returns CDR1 SNHLY and CDR2 FYNNEI. V lost 8 bases and J lost 3; bases outside the gene matches: 3. The CDR3 loop reads CASAGTSGGYEQYF. The CDR3 bases are TGTGCCAGCGCCGGGACTAGCGGGGGCTACGAGCAGTACTTC.

This clonotype turned up a few times. V and J are TRBV20-1 and TRBJ2-5; TRBD1 matches at 7 bases. The CDR3 covers 13 residues. Germline trimming cut 3 bases from V and 1 base from J; bases unmatched to any gene: 2. The germline V gene has CDR1 DFQATT and CDR2 SNEGSKA (reference sequence). CDR3 in DNA: TGCAGTGCTAGCCGGGACAGCCAAGAGACCCAGTACTTC. Translated, it gives CSASRDSQETQYF.

This clonotype was counted at least ten times. V gene TRBV29-1 combines with J gene TRBJ1-1; 11 nucleotides align to TRBD1. The CDR3 sequence is 13 residues long. V was clipped by 7 bases and J by 11 bases; unmatched bases: 12. Germline V lookup: CDR1 SQVTM, CDR2 ANQGSEA. This CDR3 is CSALGQGAFWAFF. The CDR3 DNA follows: TGCAGCGCCCTCGGACAGGGGGCGTTTTGGGCTTTCTTT.

The V gene is TRBV7-2, the J gene TRBJ1-1; D may be TRBD1 (5 bases). Deletions cut 6 bases from V and 4 bases from J, with 15 bases between. The CDR3 is 14 amino acids. Looked up from germline, CDR1 is SGHTA and CDR2 is FQGNSA. CDR3 amino acids: CASRWTLWSTEAFF. CDR3 coding DNA: TGTGCCAGCAGGTGGACACTTTGGAGCACTGAAGCTTTCTTT.

This clonotype was counted only a few times. The chain couples TRBV19 to TRBJ2-7, with TRBD1 identical over 7 bases. Germline V gives CDR1 LNHDA, CDR2 SQIVND (reference sequence). The V segment lost 9 bases and the J segment 0 bases; nucleotides outside the gene matches: 11. The CDR3 runs 15 residues. CDR3 coding DNA: TGTGCCAGGACGACCTGGGACAGTTCCTCCTACGAGCAGTACTTC. As protein: CARTTWDSSSYEQYF.

The sample holds many counts of this clonotype. J is TRBJ1-2 and V is TRBV10-3, with 8 bases lining up with TRBD1. Germline V gene lookup returns CDR1 ENHRY and CDR2 SYGVKD. The junction had 6 bases not matched to a gene; V was cut back by 3 bases and J by 3 bases. CDR3 length equals 15 residues. The CDR3 spells CAISDPQGEDYGYTF. The CDR3, as DNA: TGTGCCATCAGTGACCCACAGGGGGAGGACTATGGCTACACCTTC.

In the case of this clonotype: An end of the junction differs from the germline gene, which may be a read error. This chain uses TRBV19 with TRBJ2-7; TRBD1 might be the D (6 bases). Germline values: CDR1 LNHDA, CDR2 SQIVND (reference sequence). The CDR3 is made up of 12 amino acids. CDR3 sequence (DNA): TGTGCCAGTAGTACTATACAGGGACCGTCGGCCTTC. Its protein product is CASSTIQGPSAF.

The chain uses TRBV3-1 and TRBJ2-7; D is uncertain. V was clipped by 0 bases and J by 9 bases, with 0 bases between them. This CDR3 has 9 amino acids. Germline loops: CDR1 LGHDT, CDR2 YNNKEL (reference sequence). The CDR3: CASSQEQYF. CDR3 nucleotides: TGTGCCAGCAGCCAAGAGCAGTACTTC.

This clonotype was counted only a few times. This chain connects TRBV6-5 to TRBJ2-7, with a weak D call TRBD2 (6 bases). The CDR3 is 15 amino acids. With 5 bases removed from V and 1 base from J, the gap between germline ends came to 15 bases. The germline V gene encodes CDR1 MNHEY and CDR2 SVGAGI. The CDR3 loop reads CASSRPGLPSYEQYF. For the CDR3, the DNA is TGTGCCAGCAGTAGACCGGGACTCCCTTCCTACGAGCAGTACTTC.

The chain joins TRBV7-9 to TRBJ2-3; D is possibly TRBD2 (5 bases). This CDR3 is built from 14 residues. Trimming removed 0 bases at V and 8 bases at J, with 12 bases between. Germline V gene data show CDR1 as SEHNR and CDR2 as FQNEAQ (reference sequence). The CDR3 sequence: CASSLAMAAGTQYF. DNA of the CDR3: TGTGCCAGCAGCTTAGCTATGGCGGCGGGTACGCAGTATTTT.

This clonotype has more than one count but fewer than ten. V usage is TRBV7-2 and J usage is TRBJ1-5; tentative D call: TRBD1 (6 bases). The CDR3 covers 15 residues. V lost 3 bases to trimming and J lost 1 base, with 10 bases between them. CDR1 is SGHTA and CDR2 is FQGNSA in the germline V gene. The DNA of the CDR3 is TGTGCCAGCAGCTTCGGAGGACAGAGCAATCAGCCCCAGCATTTT. It yields the protein CASSFGGQSNQPQHF.